This T cell receptor (beta chain) was identified during a study of a mutant IDH1 vaccine in newly diagnosed glioma. Study-wide background: Vaccination was launched 4-6 weeks after radiotherapy alone, or with temozolomide cycles. Points from the study as a whole: It was 80% to 95% of patients that developed vaccine-induced immune responses. Among top peripheral T cell clonotypes, changes seemed unrelated to pseudoprogression.

Described time point: week 35, safety follow-up. Doses of 300 ug of mutant IDH1 20-mer peptide were given with topical imiquimod. Sequenced by immunoSEQ multiplex PCR; TCRdb stores in-frame clones only, minus some. The sample shows around 50,000 clones, roughly 84% of them seen only once. This clone was recorded only once. Its antigen remains unknown. Germline V lookup: CDR1 MNHEY, CDR2 SVGAGI. V was clipped by 6 bases and J by 4 bases, with 16 bases between them. The CDR3 is made up of 14 amino acids. The sequenced sample was PBMCs, obtained from a glioma patient whose treatment included an IDH1 peptide vaccine. The sequence came from a man aged 35-49 years with glioma. The V gene is TRBV6-5, the J gene TRBJ2-7; D might be TRBD1 (6 bases). CDR3 bases: TGTGCCAGCAGATACGGGGACACGGGGTACGAGCAGTACTTC. Translated, it gives CASRYGDTGYEQYF.